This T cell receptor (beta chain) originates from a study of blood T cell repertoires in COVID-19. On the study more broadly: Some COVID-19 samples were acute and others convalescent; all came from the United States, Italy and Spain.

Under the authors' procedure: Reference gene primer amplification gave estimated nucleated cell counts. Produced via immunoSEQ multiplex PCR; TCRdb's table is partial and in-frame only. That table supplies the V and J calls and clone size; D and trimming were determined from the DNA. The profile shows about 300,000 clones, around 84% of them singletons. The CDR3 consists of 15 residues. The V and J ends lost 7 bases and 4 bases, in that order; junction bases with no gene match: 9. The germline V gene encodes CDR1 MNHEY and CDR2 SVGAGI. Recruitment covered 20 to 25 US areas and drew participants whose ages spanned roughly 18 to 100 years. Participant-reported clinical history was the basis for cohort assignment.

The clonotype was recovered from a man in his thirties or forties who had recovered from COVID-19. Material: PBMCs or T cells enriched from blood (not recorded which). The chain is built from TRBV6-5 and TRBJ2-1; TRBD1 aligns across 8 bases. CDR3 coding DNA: TGTGCCAGCAACGACGGCGGGACAGGTTACAATGAGCAGTTCTTC. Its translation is CASNDGGTGYNEQFF.